Below, 21 T cell receptor beta chains from the same sample are listed, as sequenced in a study of OX40 agonist ivuxolimab in advanced cancers. Profiled with immunoSEQ multiplex PCR; TCRdb holds only in-frame clones, not every one. This sample has about 65,000 clones, with around 90% found just once. Sequencing used CD4+ or CD8+ T cells sorted from blood, obtained in a trial of the OX40 agonist ivuxolimab. These receptor sequences come from an adult with an advanced solid tumor such as melanoma, head and neck, liver or kidney cancer.

The chain links TRBV9 to TRBJ1-5; D is possibly TRBD1 (5 bases). The CDR3 length is 20 residues. From germline, CDR1 is SGDLS and CDR2 YYNGEE. Trimming shortened V by 1 base and J by 0 bases, and 23 bases separated the two germline ends. In DNA, the CDR3 is TGTGCCAGCAGCGTACCCCTACCGGGACGGGGAGGATATAGCAATCAGCCCCAGCATTTT. Translated, it gives CASSVPLPGRGGYSNQPQHF.

V is TRBV9 and J is TRBJ1-1; no definite D call. Germline CDR1 and CDR2: SGDLS and YYNGEE. This CDR3 contains 16 residues. The V end was cut by 0 bases, the J end by 0 bases, with 12 bases between. This CDR3 reads CASSVAGTMMNTEAFF. The DNA for the CDR3 is TGTGCCAGCAGCGTAGCAGGAACAATGATGAACACTGAAGCTTTCTTT.

J is TRBJ1-1 and V is TRBV6-6, with D uncertain. The CDR3 contains 13 residues. CDR1 is MNHNY and CDR2 is SVGAGI in the germline V gene (reference sequence). The V gene lost 7 bases and the J gene lost 0 bases, with 9 bases spanning the gap. The CDR3 DNA follows: TGTGCCAGCACGAAGGGAATGAACACTGAAGCTTTCTTT. This gives the protein CASTKGMNTEAFF.

The chain is built from TRBV30 and TRBJ1-5; unclear D gene. Germline CDR1 GTSNPN, CDR2 SVGIG (reference sequence). V lost 0 bases and J lost 6, with 6 bases in between. The CDR3 sequence is 12 residues long. The DNA of the CDR3 is TGTGCCTGGAGTGTACATGGTCAGCCCCAGCATTTT. This sequence encodes CAWSVHGQPQHF.

The rearrangement joins TRBV19 to TRBJ1-5; D call uncertain. CDR1 is LNHDA and CDR2 is SQIVND in the germline V gene (reference sequence). CDR3 length: 13 amino acids. The germline V and J ends were trimmed by 2 bases and 2 bases, with 4 bases remaining between them. CDR3 residues: CASSIMGNQPQHF. The CDR3, as DNA: TGTGCCAGTAGTATAATGGGCAATCAGCCCCAGCATTTT.

The chain is built from TRBV30 and TRBJ1-6, with D possibly being TRBD1 (6 bases). CDR1 and CDR2 from the germline V gene are GTSNPN and SVGIG (reference sequence). The V gene lost 8 bases and the J gene lost 3 bases, with 17 bases spanning the gap. The CDR3 has 15 residues. In DNA form, the CDR3 reads TGTGCCACATCACAGGGAATACTCTATAATTCACCCCTCCACTTT. It is translated as CATSQGILYNSPLHF.

With regard to this clone: A read error may produce the germline difference seen at one junction end. The gene calls are TRBV18 and TRBJ1-1; D remains unclear. From germline, CDR1 is KGHSH and CDR2 LQKENI. This CDR3 is 12 amino acids long. The CDR3 spells CASSPAGFPDLF. CDR3 DNA sequence: TGTGCCAGCTCACCTGCGGGGTTCCCCGATCTATTT.

CDR3 sequence: CASSERRVGTEAFF. Here the CDR3 DNA reads TGTGCCAGCAGTGAACGGCGGGTTGGCACTGAAGCTTTCTTT. V usage is TRBV6-1 and J usage is TRBJ1-1, with D unclear. The CDR3 sequence is 14 residues long. V shed 2 bases and J shed 4 bases, with 11 bases lying between them. The germline gives CDR1 MNHNS, CDR2 SASEGT.

The chain is built from TRBV6-5 and TRBJ1-1, with D tentatively TRBD1 (6 bases). Germline V gene lookup returns CDR1 MNHEY and CDR2 SVGAGI. The CDR3 is 14 residues long. V lost 8 bases and J 1 base, leaving 14 bases between the germline ends. Here the CDR3 DNA reads TGTGCCAGCGGCTACCGGACAGAGAACACTGAAGCTTTCTTT. It codes for CASGYRTENTEAFF.

V usage is TRBV2 and J usage is TRBJ2-6; D is undetermined. Germline CDR1 reads SNHLY; CDR2 reads FYNNEI. Trimming removed 2 bases at V and 0 bases at J, with 5 bases between. The length of the CDR3 is 15 residues. The CDR3 coding sequence is TGTGCCAGCAGTGAATTCGGCTCTGGGGCCAACGTCCTGACTTTC. It specifies CASSEFGSGANVLTF.

V gene TRBV6-1 combines with J gene TRBJ1-4, with D possibly being TRBD1 (5 bases). The V end was cut by 3 bases, the J end by 7 bases, with 21 bases between. Germline V CDR1 and CDR2: MNHNS, SASEGT. CDR3 length: 17 amino acids. The CDR3 is CASSDASGGGVVEKLFF. DNA for the CDR3: TGTGCCAGCAGTGATGCATCGGGGGGAGGGGTGGTTGAAAAACTGTTTTTT.

The chain uses TRBV27 and TRBJ1-1; D is perhaps TRBD1 (6 bases). V was clipped by 3 bases and J by 0 bases, with 8 bases between them. The CDR3 covers 14 residues. Germline loops: CDR1 MNHEY, CDR2 SMNVEV (reference sequence). The CDR3: CASSFSGVNTEAFF. The CDR3 nucleotides read TGTGCCAGCAGTTTCTCAGGGGTGAACACTGAAGCTTTCTTT.

This chain connects TRBV29-1 to TRBJ2-6; D gene unclear. From germline, CDR1 is SQVTM and CDR2 ANQGSEA. Trimming left V 5 bases short and J 13 bases short, with 24 bases between. The CDR3 is made up of 15 amino acids. Here the CDR3 DNA reads TGCAGCGTTAGGTTAACGGGTGCCAGGAATGAGGTCCTGACTTTC. Translating gives CSVRLTGARNEVLTF.

The V gene is TRBV18, the J gene TRBJ2-7, with D tentatively TRBD1 (7 bases). CDR3 length: 15 amino acids. The V gene lost 3 bases and the J gene lost 6 bases, with 18 bases spanning the gap. The germline V gene has CDR1 KGHSH and CDR2 LQKENI. CDR3 loop: CASSPSGQGGGEQYF. DNA of the CDR3: TGTGCCAGCTCACCTTCTGGGCAGGGGGGCGGCGAGCAGTACTTC.

The chain carries TRBV5-1 and TRBJ2-7, with TRBD2 matching 11 bases. The germline V gene has CDR1 SGHRS and CDR2 YFSETQ. Trimming removed 0 bases from V and 0 bases from J; junction bases left unmatched: 5. There are 17 residues in the CDR3. In DNA, the CDR3 is TGCGCCAGCAGCTTGGGCTTCACTAGCGGGAGCTCCTACGAGCAGTACTTC. Translation: CASSLGFTSGSSYEQYF.

Here the CDR3 reads CAISEATGRPYNEQFF. DNA of the CDR3: TGTGCCATCAGTGAGGCTACGGGGCGTCCCTACAATGAGCAGTTCTTC. This chain joins TRBV10-3 and TRBJ2-1; D is tentatively TRBD1 or TRBD2 (5 bases each). V was trimmed by 2 bases and J by 2 bases, leaving 13 bases between them. The CDR3 is 16 residues long. Germline V CDR1 and CDR2: ENHRY, SYGVKD.

The V call is TRBV11-2, the J call TRBJ2-3; 7 bases agree with TRBD2. Trimming removed 1 base from V and 0 bases from J; junction bases left unmatched: 4. From germline, CDR1 is SGHAT and CDR2 FQNNGV. The CDR3 extends over 16 amino acids. The CDR3 DNA is TGTGCCAGCAGCTTAGGGGCGCGGGGGAGCACAGATACGCAGTATTTT. This translates into CASSLGARGSTDTQYF.

This clone was detected once. The genes are TRBV5-4 and TRBJ2-1; the match to TRBD2 covers 14 bases. Unmatched junction bases numbered 6, after V lost 0 bases and J lost 4 bases. Germline CDR1 and CDR2: SGHNT and YYREEE (reference sequence). This CDR3 has 18 amino acids. The DNA for the CDR3 is TGTGCCAGCAGCTTGGCGACTAGCGGGGGGGTTGGGTACAATGAGCAGTTCTTC. Translated, it gives CASSLATSGGVGYNEQFF. The entire variable domain, with the rest obtained from reference TRBV5-4 and TRBJ2-1, is as follows: ETGVTQSPTHLIKTRGQQVTLRCSSQSGHNTVSWYQQALGQGPQFIFQYYREEENGRGNFPPRFSGLQFPNYSSELNVNALELDDSALYLCASSLATSGGVGYNEQFFGPGTRLTVL.

The genes are TRBV7-2 and TRBJ1-4, with 7 bases that match TRBD1. This CDR3 is 15 amino acids long. Germline V CDR1 and CDR2: SGHTA, FQGNSA. V was clipped by 6 bases and J by 7 bases; unmatched bases: 11. The CDR3 region is CASSPQGNRAEKLFF. The CDR3 DNA sequence: TGTGCCAGCAGTCCACAGGGGAATCGGGCTGAAAAACTGTTTTTT.

The chain joins TRBV5-6 to TRBJ2-5; the D gene is possibly TRBD2 (6 bases). The CDR3 contains 15 residues. The V and J ends lost 2 bases and 5 bases respectively, with 16 bases between them. Per germline, CDR1 SGHDT and CDR2 YYEEEE. CDR3 coding DNA: TGTGCCAGCAGCTTTCGGAACCTCGCGGGGGAGACCCAGTACTTC. Amino acids: CASSFRNLAGETQYF.

The chain links TRBV4-2 to TRBJ2-7; 14 bases agree with TRBD2. The V gene's germline CDR1 is LGHNA and CDR2 YNFKEQ. J was trimmed by 3 bases and V by 5 bases; bases with no gene match: 3. The CDR3 sequence is 15 residues long. This CDR3 is CASSSGLAGGYEQYF. The CDR3 DNA reads TGTGCCAGCAGCTCCGGACTAGCGGGGGGCTACGAGCAGTACTTC.